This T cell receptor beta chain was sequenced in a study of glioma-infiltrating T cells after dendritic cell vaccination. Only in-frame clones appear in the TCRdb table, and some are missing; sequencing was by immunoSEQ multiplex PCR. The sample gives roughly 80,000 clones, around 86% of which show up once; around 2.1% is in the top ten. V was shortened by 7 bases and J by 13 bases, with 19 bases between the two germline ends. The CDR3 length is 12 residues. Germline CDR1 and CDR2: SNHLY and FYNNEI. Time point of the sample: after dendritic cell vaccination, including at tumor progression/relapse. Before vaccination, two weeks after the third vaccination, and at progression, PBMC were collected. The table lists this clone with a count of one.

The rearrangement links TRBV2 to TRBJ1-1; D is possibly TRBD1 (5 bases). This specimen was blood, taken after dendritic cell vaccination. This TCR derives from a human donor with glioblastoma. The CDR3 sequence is CASIPWGPGVFF. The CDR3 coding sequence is TGTGCCAGCATCCCCTGGGGCCCGGGGGTTTTCTTT.